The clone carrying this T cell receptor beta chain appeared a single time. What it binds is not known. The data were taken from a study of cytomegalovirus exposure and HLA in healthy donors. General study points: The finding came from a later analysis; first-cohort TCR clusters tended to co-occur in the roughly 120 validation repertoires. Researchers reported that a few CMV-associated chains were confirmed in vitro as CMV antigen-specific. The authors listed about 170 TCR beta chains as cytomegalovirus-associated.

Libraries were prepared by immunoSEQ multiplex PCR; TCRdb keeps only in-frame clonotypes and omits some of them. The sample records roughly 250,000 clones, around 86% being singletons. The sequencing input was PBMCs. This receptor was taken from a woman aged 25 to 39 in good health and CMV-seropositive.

The CDR3 protein is CASSSQEVATEAFF. The DNA of the CDR3 is TGTGCCAGCTCATCTCAGGAGGTGGCCACTGAAGCTTTCTTT. V gene TRBV18 combines with J gene TRBJ1-1; D call uncertain. V was clipped by 5 bases and J by 4 bases, with 14 bases between them. This CDR3 has 14 amino acids. Germline-derived CDR1 and CDR2 are KGHSH and LQKENI.